This T cell receptor beta chain was captured in a study of blood T cell repertoires in COVID-19. This table comes from immunoSEQ multiplex PCR, and its TCRdb copy is limited to in-frame clones, with some not included. This table has about 140,000 clones, around 87% appearing once. There are 15 residues in the CDR3. Germline CDR1 MNHEY, CDR2 SVGAGI. Trimming removed 5 bases at V and 3 bases at J, with 17 bases between. The sample was peripheral blood. The TCR sequence derives from a human donor in a cohort sampled during active COVID-19. The chain is built from TRBV6-5 and TRBJ2-7, with a weak D call TRBD1 (6 bases). In DNA, the CDR3 is TGTGCCAGCAGTCTATCGCAACAGGGAAACTACGAGCAGTACTTC. This sequence encodes CASSLSQQGNYEQYF.